One sample yielded the 10 T cell receptor beta chains listed below, sequenced in a study of T-cell reconstitution after alpha-beta-depleted transplantation in children. Preparation of the TCRbeta library was carried out with unique molecular identifiers. TCRdb recomputed calls from the PCR reads with MiXCR, one row per CDR3 protein. The sample shows around 360,000 distinct CDR3 sequences, 10% of them seen only once. The material sequenced was PBMCs from the stem cell graft donor, taken from the stem cell graft. These receptor sequences come from a human donor who donated a stem cell graft to a child with acute lymphoblastic leukemia.

In this sample, this clonotype turned up a few times. The chain links TRBV5-6 to TRBJ2-2; TRBD2 agrees at 9 bases. The J segment lost 6 bases and the V segment lost 2 bases, leaving 11 bases of the junction unmatched. This CDR3 spans 17 amino acids. Germline CDR1 and CDR2: SGHDT and YYEEEE. Written as DNA, the CDR3 is TGTGCCAGCAGCTTACTAGCGGGTTGGAGTAAGGCCGGGGAGCTGTTTTTT. Protein: CASSLLAGWSKAGELFF.

This clonotype was observed a handful of times. The genes are TRBV4-1 and TRBJ2-7; TRBD1 matches at 10 bases. This CDR3 has 15 residues. Germline CDR1 reads MGHRA; CDR2 reads YSYEKL. After removal of 6 bases from V and 4 bases from J, the junction contained 9 bases not matched to a gene. CDR3 sequence: CASSHPGQGIYEQYF. As DNA, the CDR3 is TGCGCCAGCAGTCACCCGGGACAGGGGATTTACGAGCAGTACTTC.

The chain links TRBV27 to TRBJ2-1, with TRBD2 matching over 12 bases. The J segment lost 4 bases and the V segment lost 3 bases, leaving 10 bases of the junction unmatched. This CDR3 has 18 amino acids. CDR1 and CDR2 (germline): MNHEY, SMNVEV (reference sequence). CDR3 DNA: TGTGCCAGCAGTTTGAGGGCTAGCGGGAGGGGGTCTTACAATGAGCAGTTCTTC. Encoded protein: CASSLRASGRGSYNEQFF.

The chain is built from TRBV4-3 and TRBJ2-1; 7 nucleotides align to TRBD2. The germline CDR1 and CDR2 sequences are LGHNA and YSLEER. V gave up 4 bases and J gave up 0 bases; unmatched junction bases: 6. This CDR3 has 16 amino acids. The CDR3 is CASSPGGGSSYNEQFF. The CDR3, as DNA: TGCGCCAGCAGCCCTGGCGGCGGGAGCTCCTACAATGAGCAGTTCTTC.

This clonotype was seen at least ten times. This sequence joins TRBV5-1 and TRBJ2-1, with D unclear. The CDR3 length is 15 residues. CDR1 is SGHRS and CDR2 is YFSETQ in the germline V gene. The V and J ends lost 2 bases and 0 bases respectively, with 9 bases between them. Here the CDR3 reads CASSLGNPSYNEQFF. The DNA of the CDR3 is TGCGCCAGCAGCTTAGGAAACCCCTCCTACAATGAGCAGTTCTTC.

This clonotype occurred many times. The CDR3 sequence is CASSVAEKNTGELFF. Here the CDR3 DNA reads TGTGCCAGCAGCGTAGCGGAGAAGAACACCGGGGAGCTGTTTTTT. The V gene is TRBV9, the J gene TRBJ2-2; D gene ambiguous. V was pared by 0 bases and J by 1 base, with 7 bases between. The CDR3 extends over 15 amino acids. The V gene's germline CDR1 is SGDLS and CDR2 YYNGEE.

The chain links TRBV5-4 to TRBJ1-2; 7 nucleotides line up with TRBD1. V trimming: 3 bases; J trimming: 5 bases; junction bases outside the gene matches: 13. The CDR3 is 16 amino acids. The germline V gene has CDR1 SGHNT and CDR2 YYREEE (reference sequence). In DNA, the CDR3 is TGTGCCAGCAGCTCTGAGACCGCGGGACAGTCATATGGCTACACCTTC. It translates to CASSSETAGQSYGYTF.

The sample holds a few counts of this clonotype. This chain joins TRBV5-1 and TRBJ1-1; perhaps TRBD1 as D (5 bases). The CDR3 is 15 residues long. Trimming removed 4 bases from V and 1 base from J, with 14 bases in between. CDR1 and CDR2 from the germline V gene are SGHRS and YFSETQ. The CDR3 here is CASSQYGGTNTEAFF. The CDR3 bases are TGCGCCAGCAGCCAATACGGGGGAACGAACACTGAAGCTTTCTTT. The whole variable domain, remainder taken from reference TRBV5-1 and TRBJ1-1, is KAGVTQTPRYLIKTRGQQVTLSCSPISGHRSVSWYQQTPGQGLQFLFEYFSETQRNKGNFPGRFSGRQFSNSRSEMNVSTLELGDSALYLCASSQYGGTNTEAFFGQGTRLTVV.

This clonotype was recorded a few times. V usage is TRBV4-3 and J usage is TRBJ2-7; the D gene is possibly TRBD2 (5 bases). Germline V gene data show CDR1 as LGHNA and CDR2 as YSLEER. V lost 3 bases and J lost 6, with 27 bases in between. The CDR3 has 18 amino acids. The CDR3, as DNA: TGCGCCAGCAGCCAGGCTCCTGTAAGCGGAACCCTCCCGGCCGAGCAGTACTTC. This encodes CASSQAPVSGTLPAEQYF.

This clonotype was seen many times. V gene TRBV5-1 combines with J gene TRBJ2-1; 11 nucleotides align to TRBD2. The CDR3 has 15 residues. Germline V gene data show CDR1 as SGHRS and CDR2 as YFSETQ. The ends lost 4 bases at V and 6 bases at J; junction bases unmatched: 6. The CDR3 protein is CASSPLAGGRNEQFF. CDR3 sequence (DNA): TGCGCCAGCAGCCCGTTAGCGGGAGGGCGCAATGAGCAGTTCTTC.